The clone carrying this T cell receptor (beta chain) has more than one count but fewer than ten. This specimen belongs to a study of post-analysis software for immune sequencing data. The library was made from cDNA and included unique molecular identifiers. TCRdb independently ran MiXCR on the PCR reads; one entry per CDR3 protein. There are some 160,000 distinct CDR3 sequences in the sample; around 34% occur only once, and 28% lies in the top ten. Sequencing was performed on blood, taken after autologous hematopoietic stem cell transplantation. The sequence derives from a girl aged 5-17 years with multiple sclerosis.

The CDR3 spells CSALSLAGGAYEQYF. The CDR3 DNA reads as TGCAGTGCCCTCTCACTAGCGGGAGGCGCCTACGAGCAGTACTTC. V and J are TRBV20-1 and TRBJ2-7; 12 bases map to TRBD2. Germline V CDR1 and CDR2: DFQATT, SNEGSKA (reference sequence). V gave up 6 bases and J gave up 2 bases; unmatched junction bases: 8. CDR3 size: 15 residues.